Listed here are 21 T cell receptor beta chains from one sample, sequenced in a study of T cell changes during pregnancy in multiple sclerosis (dated by TCRdb to between 2018 and 2021). Library creation used the immunoSEQ multiplex PCR assay. TCRdb stores this immuneACCESS table with in-frame sequences only. Part of the clones is absent; in the studies checked, under half of the shortfall reflects unresolved V genes, and no reason is known for the rest. This sample is represented by tens of thousands of clones; 70% to 90% of them were singletons. The ten largest clones represent 1.8% of the sample. This specimen consisted of peripheral blood, obtained after pregnancy. These receptors all come from a female donor with multiple sclerosis, enrolled in a pregnancy study.

This clone has a single count. The J gene is TRBJ1-4, the V gene TRBV15, with TRBD1 identical over 7 bases. This CDR3 has 13 amino acids. V trimming: 9 bases; J trimming: 7 bases; junction bases outside the gene matches: 8. Per germline, CDR1 LNHNV and CDR2 YYDKDF (reference sequence). The CDR3 bases are TGTGCCACTTCACAGGGGCTACTTGAAAAACTGTTTTTT. It specifies CATSQGLLEKLFF.

This sequence joins TRBV6-5 and TRBJ1-1; tentatively, D is TRBD1 (6 bases). The CDR3 length is 14 residues. CDR1 and CDR2 (germline): MNHEY, SVGAGI. The V gene lost 2 bases and the J gene lost 1 base, with 8 bases spanning the gap. The CDR3 sequence is CASSYQGPNTEAFF. The CDR3, as DNA: TGTGCCAGCAGTTACCAGGGGCCGAACACTGAAGCTTTCTTT.

This sequence joins TRBV5-1 and TRBJ2-3; 12 nucleotides match TRBD2. Trimming removed 2 bases from V and 5 bases from J; junction bases left unmatched: 12. This CDR3 spans 18 amino acids. Per germline, CDR1 SGHRS and CDR2 YFSETQ. The CDR3 loop is CASSFPAPSGGAEDTQYF. DNA for the CDR3: TGCGCCAGCAGCTTCCCCGCCCCTAGCGGGGGGGCAGAAGATACGCAGTATTTT.

The J gene is TRBJ2-5, the V gene TRBV2; TRBD2 is a possible D gene (6 bases). This CDR3 contains 14 residues. Germline CDR1 is SNHLY and CDR2 is FYNNEI. V was pared by 3 bases and J by 1 base, with 9 bases between. CDR3: CASSEISGQETQYF. CDR3 nucleotide sequence: TGTGCCAGCAGTGAGATTAGCGGCCAAGAGACCCAGTACTTC.

As concerns this clone: Its ends do not fully match the called genes, so a read error is possible. J is TRBJ1-1 and V is TRBV15; D is unclear. Germline V gene data show CDR1 as LNHNV and CDR2 as YYDKDF (reference sequence). CDR3 size: 13 residues. The CDR3 loop reads CATSREGVPGWIF. CDR3 in DNA: TGTGCCACCAGCAGAGAGGGAGTCCCTGGGTGGATCTTT.

The genes are TRBV18 and TRBJ2-7; 7 positions match TRBD2. The CDR3 has 15 amino acids. V lost 0 bases to trimming and J lost 6 bases; unmatched junction nucleotides: 8. The germline V gene has CDR1 KGHSH and CDR2 LQKENI. CDR3 residues: CASSPPSGREGEQYF. In nucleotides, the CDR3 is TGTGCCAGCTCACCACCTTCGGGAAGGGAGGGCGAGCAGTACTTC.

The V and J genes are TRBV4-3 and TRBJ2-1, with D perhaps TRBD2 (6 bases). V shed 5 bases and J shed 0 bases, with 23 bases lying between them. Germline lookup yields CDR1 LGHNA and CDR2 YSLEER. The CDR3 sequence is 19 residues long. The CDR3 region has the DNA TGCGCCAGCAGCGCCAGTGGACACGGGACTCTAAGCTCCTACAATGAGCAGTTCTTC. Translated, it gives CASSASGHGTLSSYNEQFF.

The chain is built from TRBV5-1 and TRBJ1-1; no firm D call. Germline values: CDR1 SGHRS, CDR2 YFSETQ. This CDR3 comprises 15 residues. V lost 1 base and J 1 base, leaving 11 bases between the germline ends. The CDR3 DNA reads TGCGCCAGCAGCTTGAGCCCCCGGGGGAACACTGAAGCTTTCTTT. Translating gives CASSLSPRGNTEAFF.

This rearrangement joins TRBV28 to TRBJ2-1; 11 bases map to TRBD2. Germline values: CDR1 MDHEN, CDR2 SYDVKM. With 6 bases clipped from V and 1 base from J, the junction kept 5 bases outside the gene matches. This CDR3 spans 16 amino acids. The CDR3 region is CASSLPSGGSYNEQFF. DNA of the CDR3: TGTGCCAGCAGCCTCCCTAGCGGGGGGTCCTACAATGAGCAGTTCTTC.

The chain joins TRBV4-3 to TRBJ2-1; the D gene is possibly TRBD1 (6 bases). The CDR3 extends over 15 amino acids. V lost 4 bases, J lost 5 bases, and 15 bases lay in between. Germline CDR1 is LGHNA and CDR2 is YSLEER. CDR3 nucleotides: TGCGCCAGCAGCCCCCTCAGGGGCCTCCACAATGAGCAGTTCTTC. Its translation is CASSPLRGLHNEQFF.

The V call is TRBV28, the J call TRBJ2-3; the match to TRBD1 covers 7 bases. V trimming: 5 bases; J trimming: 3 bases; junction bases outside the gene matches: 5. From germline, CDR1 is MDHEN and CDR2 SYDVKM. The CDR3 covers 14 residues. The CDR3 DNA follows: TGTGCCAGCAGTACCTCAGGGGGAACAGATACGCAGTATTTT. As protein: CASSTSGGTDTQYF.

The V call is TRBV5-4, the J call TRBJ2-1, with no clear D. Germline CDR1 reads SGHNT; CDR2 reads YYREEE (reference sequence). The CDR3 totals 13 residues. Trimming pared 3 bases from V and 7 bases from J, leaving 11 bases between. The CDR3 sequence: CASSSVAQNEQFF. For the CDR3, the DNA is TGTGCCAGCAGCTCGGTTGCCCAAAATGAGCAGTTCTTC.

For this clone: A much larger clone differs from this one at a single base, so this may be a read error. Distinct nucleotide sequences in the sample also encode this CDR3. This sequence joins TRBV5-1 and TRBJ1-2; 8 bases are a match to TRBD1. The germline V gene has CDR1 SGHRS and CDR2 YFSETQ. The CDR3 has 15 residues. CDR3 region: CASSLTGVVPYGYTF. As DNA, the CDR3 is TGCGCCAGCAGCCTGACAGGGGTGGTTCCCTATGGCTACACCTTT.

The gene calls are TRBV2 and TRBJ1-6; 7 bases map to TRBD1. J was trimmed by 8 bases and V by 5 bases; bases with no gene match: 3. The V gene's germline CDR1 is SNHLY and CDR2 FYNNEI. CDR3 length: 13 amino acids. The CDR3 protein is CASSTDRDSPLHF. DNA for the CDR3: TGTGCCAGCAGTACTGACAGGGATTCACCCCTCCACTTT.

V gene TRBV6-1 combines with J gene TRBJ2-7; TRBD2 matches at 11 bases. The trim removed 0 bases at V and 2 bases at J, leaving 0 bases unmatched. Germline assignment: CDR1 MNHNS and CDR2 SASEGT. This CDR3 is 15 amino acids long. In nucleotides, the CDR3 is TGTGCCAGCAGTGAAGCTAGCGGGGGGGCCTACGAGCAGTACTTC. Translation: CASSEASGGAYEQYF.

This chain connects TRBV2 to TRBJ2-5; the D gene is possibly TRBD1 (7 bases). CDR3 length equals 13 residues. Germline V gives CDR1 SNHLY, CDR2 FYNNEI. V lost 5 bases and J lost 7, with 14 bases in between. CDR3 nucleotide sequence: TGTGCCAGCAGTCTCCGACAGGGAGGGACCCAGTACTTC. Protein product: CASSLRQGGTQYF.

This sequence joins TRBV2 and TRBJ2-7; 13 bases agree with TRBD2. The V segment lost 2 bases and the J segment 9 bases; nucleotides outside the gene matches: 4. Germline-derived CDR1 and CDR2 are SNHLY and FYNNEI. This CDR3 region has 14 residues. Here the CDR3 reads CASSETSGGAGQYF. Written as DNA, the CDR3 is TGTGCCAGCAGTGAAACTAGCGGGGGGGCCGGGCAGTACTTC.

This chain connects TRBV4-1 to TRBJ2-2; TRBD2 agrees at 11 bases. Trimming removed 3 bases from V and 2 bases from J; junction bases left unmatched: 8. The CDR3 extends over 18 amino acids. Per germline, CDR1 MGHRA and CDR2 YSYEKL. The DNA of the CDR3 is TGCGCCAGCAGCCACCTGGGACTAGCGGTACCAAACACCGGGGAGCTGTTTTTT. Translating gives CASSHLGLAVPNTGELFF.

V usage is TRBV19 and J usage is TRBJ1-5; 10 nucleotides match TRBD1. The germline V gene encodes CDR1 LNHDA and CDR2 SQIVND (reference sequence). The CDR3 is 18 amino acids. Trimming at V came to 6 bases and at J to 2 bases, leaving 13 bases not matched to a gene. The CDR3 loop reads CASRGRTGGYSGNQPQHF. CDR3 sequence (DNA): TGTGCCAGTAGAGGTCGGACAGGGGGGTACTCGGGCAATCAGCCCCAGCATTTT.

This clone was counted between two and nine times. The V gene is TRBV6-4, the J gene TRBJ1-6, with 11 bases identical to TRBD1. Germline V gives CDR1 MRHNA, CDR2 SNTAGT. V shed 3 bases, J shed 9 bases, and the junction held 1 base outside the gene matches. The CDR3 sequence is 14 residues long. DNA of the CDR3: TGTGCCAGCAGTGATGGACAGGGGGCTTCACCCCTCCACTTT. It is translated as CASSDGQGASPLHF.

This chain uses TRBV10-3 with TRBJ2-3; 8 positions agree with TRBD2. Trimming at V came to 3 bases and at J to 4 bases, leaving 6 bases not matched to a gene. This CDR3 region has 15 residues. Germline V CDR1 and CDR2: ENHRY, SYGVKD. This chain's CDR3 is CAISEGAGGPDTQYF. In nucleotides, the CDR3 is TGTGCCATCAGTGAAGGCGCGGGGGGCCCAGATACGCAGTATTTT.